This is a list of T cell receptor beta chains from one sample in a study of T-cell reconstitution after alpha-beta-depleted transplantation in children. TCRdb ran MiXCR on the PCR reads and lists one entry per CDR3 protein. This sample has 500,000 to 600,000 distinct CDR3 sequences, with 20% to 30% found just once. The starting material was PBMCs, obtained before TCRalphabeta/CD19-depleted stem cell transplant. These TCRs come from a boy in the first two years of life with Wiskott-Aldrich syndrome, due to receive a stem cell transplant. The CDR3 runs from the conserved cysteine through the conserved F or W. D genes are given only for firm matches. Part of the rows lack a size; the others show once, few, many or a class for expanded clones.

clone_size d_call j_call v_call cdr3_aa cdr3_nt
few NA TRBJ2-4 TRBV20-1 CSARAYREAKNIQYF TGCAGTGCTAGAGCCTACCGTGAGGCCAAAAACATTCAGTACTTC
NA NA TRBJ2-7 TRBV28 CASSLLNAEQYF TGTGCCAGCAGTTTACTCAACGCCGAGCAGTACTTC
NA NA TRBJ1-2 TRBV15 CATSRVWTANYGYTF TGTGCCACCAGCAGAGTTTGGACAGCTAACTATGGCTACACCTTC
NA NA TRBJ2-4 TRBV3-1 CASSQDRLNIQYF TGTGCCAGCAGCCAGGACAGATTAAACATTCAGTACTTC
few TRBD2 TRBJ2-2 TRBV4-1 CASSQVSGRVDTGELFF TGCGCCAGCAGCCAAGTCAGCGGGAGGGTAGACACCGGGGAGCTGTTTTTT
few NA TRBJ2-2 TRBV5-1 CASSLAWRGDFTGELFF TGCGCCAGCAGCTTGGCCTGGAGGGGCGATTTCACCGGGGAGCTGTTTTTT
many NA TRBJ1-4 TRBV12-3/TRBV12-4 CASRPQGTTNEKLFF TGTGCCAGCAGACCTCAGGGTACCACTAATGAAAAACTGTTTTTT
NA TRBD1 TRBJ1-5 TRBV12-3/TRBV12-4 CASSLGQGYQPQHF TGTGCCAGCAGCCTGGGACAGGGCTACCAGCCCCAGCATTTT
few NA TRBJ2-7 TRBV11-2 CASSLSGLFYEQYF TGTGCCAGCAGCTTAAGCGGACTATTCTACGAGCAGTACTTC
NA TRBD2 TRBJ2-7 TRBV29-1 CSVLAGGPSYEQYF TGCAGCGTTCTAGCGGGAGGCCCCTCCTACGAGCAGTACTTC
NA TRBD2 TRBJ2-1 TRBV10-3 CAISAGTSGYNEQFF TGTGCCATCAGTGCCGGGACTAGCGGCTACAATGAGCAGTTCTTC
few NA TRBJ2-3 TRBV20-1 CSASKGYGDTQYF TGCAGTGCTTCGAAGGGGTACGGAGATACGCAGTATTTT
NA NA TRBJ2-3 TRBV5-1 CASSFQVGPTDTQYF TGCGCCAGCAGCTTCCAGGTCGGCCCCACAGATACGCAGTATTTT
NA TRBD2 TRBJ2-1 TRBV27 CASPNAGETYNEQFF TGTGCCAGCCCTAATGCGGGAGAGACCTACAATGAGCAGTTCTTC
NA NA TRBJ1-1 TRBV30 CAWSVSSDTNTEAFF TGTGCCTGGAGTGTGTCTAGCGATACTAACACTGAAGCTTTCTTT
NA TRBD2 TRBJ2-5 TRBV5-1 CASSFPLPGLAGQYSASQETQYF TGCGCCAGCAGCTTCCCTTTACCTGGACTAGCGGGACAGTATTCCGCCTCTCAAGAGACCCAGTACTTC
NA TRBD1 TRBJ1-2 TRBV15 CATSRGGLQGNYGYTF TGTGCCACCAGCAGAGGAGGGCTACAGGGGAACTATGGCTACACCTTC
NA NA TRBJ1-4 TRBV20-1 CSARETGRVYEKLFF TGCAGTGCTAGAGAAACGGGGAGGGTATATGAAAAACTGTTTTTT
NA NA TRBJ2-6 TRBV4-2 CASSRKLTGSGANVLTF TGTGCCAGCAGCCGAAAGCTAACAGGGTCCGGGGCCAACGTCCTGACTTTC
few NA TRBJ1-6 TRBV12-3/TRBV12-4 CASSLAGESPLHF TGTGCCAGCAGTTTAGCAGGGGAGTCACCCCTCCACTTT